Sequencing of this T cell receptor beta chain was carried out in a study of cytomegalovirus exposure and HLA in healthy donors. The wider study: It was reported in a later analysis that the 120 validation repertoires used the same platform as the roughly 700 first-cohort repertoires.

CDR3 length: 12 residues. The V and J ends lost 1 base and 5 bases respectively, with 5 bases between them. Per the germline V gene, CDR1 is MNHNS and CDR2 is SASEGT. TCRdb's copy holds only in-frame clones and misses some; the assay was immunoSEQ multiplex PCR. The table shows more than 250,000 clones, with roughly 88% occurring only once. Sequenced material: PBMCs. The chain couples TRBV6-1 to TRBJ2-5; D uncertain. The clonotype comes from a young woman in good health and CMV-seronegative. CDR3 bases: TGTGCCAGCAGTGAAGTGGGCGAGACCCAGTACTTC. Translating gives CASSEVGETQYF.